Following are 8 T cell receptor beta chains from one sample sequenced in a study of blood T cell repertoires in COVID-19. The repertoire was sequenced with immunoSEQ multiplex PCR; TCRdb's copy has only in-frame clones and lacks some. This table has 110,000 to 150,000 clones, over 65% appearing once. Sequencing was carried out using PBMCs or T cells enriched from blood (not recorded which). The receptors shown here come from a woman in her forties or fifties who had recovered from COVID-19.

This clone appeared a few times. V usage is TRBV18 and J usage is TRBJ1-4; 9 bases are a match to TRBD1. Germline CDR1 is KGHSH and CDR2 is LQKENI. The CDR3 extends over 13 amino acids. With V trimmed by 3 bases and J by 8 bases, 1 base remained unmatched. The CDR3 DNA reads as TGTGCCAGCTCACCCGACAGGGGGGAAAAACTGTTTTTT. It translates to CASSPDRGEKLFF.

The chain links TRBV6-5 to TRBJ2-1, with D unclear. The CDR3 contains 13 residues. V was trimmed by 3 bases and J by 9 bases, leaving 12 bases between them. CDR1 is MNHEY, CDR2 SVGAGI, per germline. The CDR3 sequence: CASSYDRRREQFF. The CDR3 DNA sequence: TGTGCCAGCAGTTATGACCGGCGGCGTGAGCAGTTCTTC.

This clone has just a few counts. The V gene is TRBV2, the J gene TRBJ2-2; no firm D call. The CDR3 totals 14 residues. CDR1 is SNHLY, CDR2 FYNNEI, per germline. The germline V and J ends were trimmed by 5 bases and 0 bases, with 7 bases remaining between them. CDR3 sequence reads: CASSYVANTGELFF. The CDR3 DNA follows: TGTGCCAGCAGTTACGTAGCGAACACCGGGGAGCTGTTTTTT.

The V and J genes are TRBV7-9 and TRBJ1-2; D gene uncertain. V was trimmed by 5 bases and J by 1 base, leaving 14 bases between them. CDR3 length: 15 amino acids. Germline V gene lookup returns CDR1 SEHNR and CDR2 FQNEAQ (reference sequence). CDR3 sequence: CASSMRSSGNYGYTF. CDR3 DNA: TGTGCCAGCAGCATGAGGAGTTCGGGTAACTATGGCTACACCTTC. Variable domain in full (rest from reference TRBV7-9 and TRBJ1-2): DTGVSQNPRHKITKRGQNVTFRCDPISEHNRLYWYRQTLGQGPEFLTYFQNEAQLEKSRLLSDRFSAERPKGSFSTLEIQRTEQGDSAMYLCASSMRSSGNYGYTFGSGTRLTVV.

This clone was seen once. This chain joins TRBV2 and TRBJ1-2; TRBD1 matches at 8 bases. This CDR3 spans 12 amino acids. The V and J ends lost 5 bases and 7 bases, in that order; junction bases with no gene match: 3. In germline, CDR1 is SNHLY, CDR2 FYNNEI. CDR3 region: CASSRGQGGYTF. DNA for the CDR3: TGTGCCAGCAGTAGAGGACAGGGTGGCTACACCTTC.

The V call is TRBV3-1 (or the pseudogene TRBV3-2), the J call TRBJ1-6; 8 nucleotides line up with TRBD1. Per the germline V gene, CDR1 is LGHDT and CDR2 is YNNKEL (reference sequence). The CDR3 extends over 16 amino acids. Trimming removed 0 bases from V and 7 bases from J; junction bases left unmatched: 5. The CDR3 DNA follows: TGTGCCAGCAGCCAAGAGGGACAGGAACCCAATTCACCCCTCCACTTT. Translated, it gives CASSQEGQEPNSPLHF.

This clone has just a few counts. The chain is built from TRBV28 and TRBJ1-1; D gene unclear. The germline V gene has CDR1 MDHEN and CDR2 SYDVKM. V was shortened by 6 bases and J by 3 bases, with 8 bases between the two germline ends. CDR3 length equals 12 residues. The DNA for the CDR3 is TGTGCCAGCAGCCTTATTTACACTGAAGCTTTCTTT. This encodes CASSLIYTEAFF.

The chain has TRBV19 and TRBJ2-5, with 7 bases lining up with TRBD2. From germline, CDR1 is LNHDA and CDR2 SQIVND (reference sequence). The junction had 13 bases not matched to a gene; V was cut back by 6 bases and J by 0 bases. This CDR3 contains 17 residues. CDR3 in DNA: TGTGCCAGTAGGGCGATAGGAGCGGGGCAGTACCAAGAGACCCAGTACTTC. This gives the protein CASRAIGAGQYQETQYF.